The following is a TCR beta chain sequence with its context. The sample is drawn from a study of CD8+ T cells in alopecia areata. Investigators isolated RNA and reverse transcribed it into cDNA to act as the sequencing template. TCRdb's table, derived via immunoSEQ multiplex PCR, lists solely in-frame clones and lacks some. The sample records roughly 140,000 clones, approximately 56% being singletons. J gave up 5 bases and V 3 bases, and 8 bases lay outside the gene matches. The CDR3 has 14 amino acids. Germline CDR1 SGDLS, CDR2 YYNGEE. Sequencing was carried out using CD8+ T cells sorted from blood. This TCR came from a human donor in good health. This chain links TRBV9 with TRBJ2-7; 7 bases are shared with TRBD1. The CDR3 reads CASSATDRVDEQYF. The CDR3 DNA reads TGTGCCAGCAGCGCGACAGACAGGGTCGACGAGCAGTACTTC.